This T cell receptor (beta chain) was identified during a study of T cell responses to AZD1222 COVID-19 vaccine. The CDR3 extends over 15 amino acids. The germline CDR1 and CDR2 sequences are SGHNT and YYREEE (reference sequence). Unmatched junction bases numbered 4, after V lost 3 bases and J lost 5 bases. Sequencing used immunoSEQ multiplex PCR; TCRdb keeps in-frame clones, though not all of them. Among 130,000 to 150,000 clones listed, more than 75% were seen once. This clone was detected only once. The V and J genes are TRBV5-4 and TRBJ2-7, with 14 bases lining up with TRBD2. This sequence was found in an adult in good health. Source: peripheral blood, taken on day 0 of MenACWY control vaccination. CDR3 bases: TGTGCCAGCAGCTACGGACTAGCGGGGGGTGACGAGCAGTACTTC. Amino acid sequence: CASSYGLAGGDEQYF.